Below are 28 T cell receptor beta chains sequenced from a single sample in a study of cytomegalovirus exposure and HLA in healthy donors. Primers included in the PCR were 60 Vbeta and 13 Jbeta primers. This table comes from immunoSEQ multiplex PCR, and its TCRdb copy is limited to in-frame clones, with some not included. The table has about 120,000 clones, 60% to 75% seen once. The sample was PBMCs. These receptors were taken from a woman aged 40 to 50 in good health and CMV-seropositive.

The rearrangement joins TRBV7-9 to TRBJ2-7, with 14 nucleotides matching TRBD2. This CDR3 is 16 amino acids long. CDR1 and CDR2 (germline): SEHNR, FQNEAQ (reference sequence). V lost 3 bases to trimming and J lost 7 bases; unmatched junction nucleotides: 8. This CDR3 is CASSLRLAGGLREQYF. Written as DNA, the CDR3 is TGTGCCAGCAGCTTGCGACTAGCGGGAGGGTTGAGGGAGCAGTACTTC.

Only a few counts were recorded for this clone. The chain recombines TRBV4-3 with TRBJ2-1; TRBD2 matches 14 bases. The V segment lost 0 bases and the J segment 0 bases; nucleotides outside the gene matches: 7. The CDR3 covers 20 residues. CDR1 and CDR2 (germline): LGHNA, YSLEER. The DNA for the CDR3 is TGCGCCAGCAGCCAAGATCGGAGACTAGCGGGAGGGAGCTCCTACAATGAGCAGTTCTTC. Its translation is CASSQDRRLAGGSSYNEQFF.

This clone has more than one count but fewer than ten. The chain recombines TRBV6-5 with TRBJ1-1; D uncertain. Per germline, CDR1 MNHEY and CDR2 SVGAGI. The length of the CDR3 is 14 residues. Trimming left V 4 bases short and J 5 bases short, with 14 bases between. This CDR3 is CASSSYLTGTEAFF. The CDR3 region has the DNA TGTGCCAGCAGTTCATACCTGACGGGGACTGAAGCTTTCTTT.

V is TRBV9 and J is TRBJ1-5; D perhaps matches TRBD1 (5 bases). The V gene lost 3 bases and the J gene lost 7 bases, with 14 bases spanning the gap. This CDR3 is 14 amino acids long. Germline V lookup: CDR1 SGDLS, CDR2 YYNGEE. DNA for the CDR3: TGTGCCAGCAGCGCGGGGGTCAATGGGCAGCCCCAGCATTTT. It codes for CASSAGVNGQPQHF.

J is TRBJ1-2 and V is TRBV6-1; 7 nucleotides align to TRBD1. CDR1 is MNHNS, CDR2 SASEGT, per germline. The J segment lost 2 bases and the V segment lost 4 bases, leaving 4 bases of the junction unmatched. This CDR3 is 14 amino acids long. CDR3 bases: TGTGCCAGCAGTGCAACCAGGGGGAACTATGGCTACACCTTC. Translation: CASSATRGNYGYTF.

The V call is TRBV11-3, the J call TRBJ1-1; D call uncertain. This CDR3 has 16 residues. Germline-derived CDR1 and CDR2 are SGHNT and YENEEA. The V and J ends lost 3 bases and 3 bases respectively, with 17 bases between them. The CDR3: CASSFSCGEWDTEAFF. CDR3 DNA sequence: TGTGCCAGCAGCTTCAGTTGCGGGGAGTGGGACACTGAAGCTTTCTTT. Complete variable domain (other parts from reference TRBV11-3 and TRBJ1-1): EAGVVQSPRYKIIEKKQPVAFWCNPISGHNTLYWYLQNLGQGPELLIRYENEEAVDDSQLPKDRFSAERLKGVDSTLKIQPAELGDSAVYLCASSFSCGEWDTEAFFGQGTRLTVV.

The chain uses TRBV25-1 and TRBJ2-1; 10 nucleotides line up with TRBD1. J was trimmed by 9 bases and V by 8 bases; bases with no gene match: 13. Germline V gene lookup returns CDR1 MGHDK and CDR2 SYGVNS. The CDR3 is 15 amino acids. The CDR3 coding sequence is TGTGCCAGCTCGCCGACAGGGGGCGACGGGGTTGAGCAGTTCTTC. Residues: CASSPTGGDGVEQFF.

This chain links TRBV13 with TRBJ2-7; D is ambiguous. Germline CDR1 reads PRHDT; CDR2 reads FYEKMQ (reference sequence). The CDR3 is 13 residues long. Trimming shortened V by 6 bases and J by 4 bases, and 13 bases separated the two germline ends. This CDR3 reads CASSAQALYEQYF. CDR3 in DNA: TGTGCCAGCAGTGCTCAAGCACTATACGAGCAGTACTTC.

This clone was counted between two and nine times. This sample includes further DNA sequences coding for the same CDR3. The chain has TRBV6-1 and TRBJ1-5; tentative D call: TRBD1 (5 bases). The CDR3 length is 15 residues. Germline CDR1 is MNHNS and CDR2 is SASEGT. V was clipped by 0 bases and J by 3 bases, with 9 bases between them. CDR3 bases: TGTGCCAGCAGTGAAGCAGGAGGGGTCAATCAGCCCCAGCATTTT. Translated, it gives CASSEAGGVNQPQHF.

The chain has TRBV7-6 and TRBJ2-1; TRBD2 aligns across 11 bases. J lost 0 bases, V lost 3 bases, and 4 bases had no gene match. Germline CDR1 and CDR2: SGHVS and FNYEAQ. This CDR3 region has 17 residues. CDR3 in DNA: TGTGCCAGCAGCTTTCTAGCGGGGGGAAGCTCCTACAATGAGCAGTTCTTC. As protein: CASSFLAGGSSYNEQFF.

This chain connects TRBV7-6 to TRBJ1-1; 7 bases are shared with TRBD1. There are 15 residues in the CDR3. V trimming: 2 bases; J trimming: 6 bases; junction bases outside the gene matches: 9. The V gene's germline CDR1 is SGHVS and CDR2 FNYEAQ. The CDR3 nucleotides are TGTGCCAGCAGCTTACGCTCAGGGGGTAGGTCTGAAGCTTTCTTT. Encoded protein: CASSLRSGGRSEAFF.

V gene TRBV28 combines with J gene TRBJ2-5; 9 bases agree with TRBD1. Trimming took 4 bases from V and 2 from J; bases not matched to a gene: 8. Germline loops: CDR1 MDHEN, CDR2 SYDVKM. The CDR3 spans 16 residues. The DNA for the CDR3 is TGTGCCAGCAGTTCCTACCGGGACAGGGAACAAGAGACCCAGTACTTC. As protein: CASSSYRDREQETQYF.

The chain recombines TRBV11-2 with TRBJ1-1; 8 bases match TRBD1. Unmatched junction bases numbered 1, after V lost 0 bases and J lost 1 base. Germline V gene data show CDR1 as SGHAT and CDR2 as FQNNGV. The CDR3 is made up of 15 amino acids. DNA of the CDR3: TGTGCCAGCAGCTTAGATACAGGGGGGAACACTGAAGCTTTCTTT. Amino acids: CASSLDTGGNTEAFF.

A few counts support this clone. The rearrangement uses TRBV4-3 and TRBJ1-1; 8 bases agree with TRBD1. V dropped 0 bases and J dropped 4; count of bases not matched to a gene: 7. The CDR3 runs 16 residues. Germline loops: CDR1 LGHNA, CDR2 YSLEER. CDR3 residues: CASSQDRRGLSTEAFF. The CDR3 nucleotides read TGCGCCAGCAGCCAAGATCGCAGGGGGCTCAGCACTGAAGCTTTCTTT.

CDR3 sequence reads: CSVEMSRLPNEQFF. The DNA for the CDR3 is TGCAGCGTTGAGATGTCGCGGCTACCTAATGAGCAGTTCTTC. The V call is TRBV29-1, the J call TRBJ2-1; no definite D call. Between the trimmed V and J ends, which lost 3 bases and 7 bases, there was a span of 16 bases. The CDR3 extends over 14 amino acids. The germline V gene encodes CDR1 SQVTM and CDR2 ANQGSEA.

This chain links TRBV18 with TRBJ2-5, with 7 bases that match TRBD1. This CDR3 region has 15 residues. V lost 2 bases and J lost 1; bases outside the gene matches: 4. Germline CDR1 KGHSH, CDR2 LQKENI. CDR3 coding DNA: TGTGCCAGCTCACCATCGACAGGGCCCCAAGAGACCCAGTACTTC. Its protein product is CASSPSTGPQETQYF.

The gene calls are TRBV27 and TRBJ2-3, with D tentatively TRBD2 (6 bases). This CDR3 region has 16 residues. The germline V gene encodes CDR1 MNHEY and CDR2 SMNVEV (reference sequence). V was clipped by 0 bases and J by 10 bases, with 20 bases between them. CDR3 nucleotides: TGTGCCAGCAGTTTATCCGGGACTTGGAGGCCCGGTGCGCAGTATTTT. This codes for CASSLSGTWRPGAQYF.

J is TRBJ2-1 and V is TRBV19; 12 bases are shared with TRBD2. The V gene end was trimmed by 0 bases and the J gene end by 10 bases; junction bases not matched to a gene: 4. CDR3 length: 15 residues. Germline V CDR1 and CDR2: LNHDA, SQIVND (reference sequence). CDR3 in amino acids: CASSIEGLAGGEQFF. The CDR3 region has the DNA TGTGCCAGTAGTATAGAGGGACTAGCGGGTGGAGAGCAGTTCTTC. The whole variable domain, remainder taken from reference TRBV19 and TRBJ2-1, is DGGITQSPKYLFRKEGQNVTLSCEQNLNHDAMYWYRQDPGQGLRLIYYSQIVNDFQKGDIAEGYSVSREKKESFPLTVTSAQKNPTAFYLCASSIEGLAGGEQFFGPGTRLTVL.

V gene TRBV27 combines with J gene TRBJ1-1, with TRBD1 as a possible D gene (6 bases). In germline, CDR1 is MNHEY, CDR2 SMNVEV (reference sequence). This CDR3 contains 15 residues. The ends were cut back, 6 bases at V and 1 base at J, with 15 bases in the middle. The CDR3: CASSIRGTRNTEAFF. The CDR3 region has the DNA TGTGCCAGCAGCATCAGGGGTACCAGGAACACTGAAGCTTTCTTT.

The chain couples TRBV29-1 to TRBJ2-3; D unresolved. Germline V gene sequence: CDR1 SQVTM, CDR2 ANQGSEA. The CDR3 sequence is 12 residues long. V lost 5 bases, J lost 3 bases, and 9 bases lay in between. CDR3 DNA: TGCAGCGTTACTGACGGGACAGATACGCAGTATTTT. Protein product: CSVTDGTDTQYF.

For the CDR3, the DNA is TGTGCCATTTCCCCAGGACAGGGGTGGAATGAGCAGTTCTTC. Its protein product is CAISPGQGWNEQFF. V gene TRBV10-3 combines with J gene TRBJ2-1; 9 bases match TRBD1. CDR3 length equals 14 residues. Germline V gene lookup returns CDR1 ENHRY and CDR2 SYGVKD. V trimming: 9 bases; J trimming: 7 bases; junction bases outside the gene matches: 10.

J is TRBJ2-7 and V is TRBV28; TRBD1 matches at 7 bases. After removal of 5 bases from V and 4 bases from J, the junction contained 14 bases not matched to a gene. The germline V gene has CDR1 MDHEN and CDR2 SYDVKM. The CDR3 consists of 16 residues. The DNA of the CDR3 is TGTGCCAGCAGTATCGACAGGGACATAGCCGGGTACGAGCAGTACTTC. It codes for CASSIDRDIAGYEQYF.

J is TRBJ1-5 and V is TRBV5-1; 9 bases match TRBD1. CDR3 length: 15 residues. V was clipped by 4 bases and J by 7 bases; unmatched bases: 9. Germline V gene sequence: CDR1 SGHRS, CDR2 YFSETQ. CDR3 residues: CASSLTTGGIQPQHF. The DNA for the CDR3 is TGCGCCAGCAGCCTCACGACAGGGGGAATACAGCCCCAGCATTTT. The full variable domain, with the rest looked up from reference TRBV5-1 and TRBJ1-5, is KAGVTQTPRYLIKTRGQQVTLSCSPISGHRSVSWYQQTPGQGLQFLFEYFSETQRNKGNFPGRFSGRQFSNSRSEMNVSTLELGDSALYLCASSLTTGGIQPQHFGDGTRLSIL.

CDR3 residues: CASSYPFGYNYGYTF. Written as DNA, the CDR3 is TGTGCCAGCAGCTACCCGTTCGGGTACAACTATGGCTACACCTTC. J is TRBJ1-2 and V is TRBV11-1, with D hard to call. From germline, CDR1 is SGHAT and CDR2 FQDESV (reference sequence). V shed 4 bases and J shed 2 bases, with 14 bases lying between them. This CDR3 is 15 amino acids long.

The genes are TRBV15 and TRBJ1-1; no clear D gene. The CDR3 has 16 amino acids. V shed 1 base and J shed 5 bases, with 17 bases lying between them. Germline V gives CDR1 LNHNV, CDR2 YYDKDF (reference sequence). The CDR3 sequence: CATSRGGWEGSTEAFF. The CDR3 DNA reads TGTGCCACCAGCAGAGGAGGGTGGGAGGGCAGTACTGAAGCTTTCTTT.

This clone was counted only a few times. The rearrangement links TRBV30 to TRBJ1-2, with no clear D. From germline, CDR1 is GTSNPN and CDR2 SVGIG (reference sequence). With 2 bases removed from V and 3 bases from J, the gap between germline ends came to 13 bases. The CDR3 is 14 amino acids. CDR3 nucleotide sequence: TGTGCCTGGAGTTCGGGGTTCGCCGACTATGGCTACACCTTC. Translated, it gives CAWSSGFADYGYTF.

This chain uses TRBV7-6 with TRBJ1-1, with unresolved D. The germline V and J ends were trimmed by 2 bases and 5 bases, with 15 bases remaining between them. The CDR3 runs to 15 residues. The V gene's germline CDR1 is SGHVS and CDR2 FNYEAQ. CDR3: CASSLRRHGGTEAFF. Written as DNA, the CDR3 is TGTGCCAGCAGCTTAAGGCGACATGGAGGGACTGAAGCTTTCTTT.

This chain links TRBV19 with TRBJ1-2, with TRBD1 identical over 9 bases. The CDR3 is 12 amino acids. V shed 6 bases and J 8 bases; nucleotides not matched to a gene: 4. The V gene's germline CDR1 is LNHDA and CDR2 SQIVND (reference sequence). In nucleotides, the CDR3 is TGTGCCAGTAGAGGGACAGGGAACGGCTACACCTTC. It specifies CASRGTGNGYTF.